These 28 T cell receptor beta chains were all obtained from the same sample, sequenced in a study of blood T cell repertoires in COVID-19. Measured with immunoSEQ multiplex PCR; TCRdb has only the in-frame clones, and not every one. In the table there are approximately 300,000 clones, 80% to 90% of which are singletons. Sequencing was carried out using peripheral blood. The receptors derive from a woman in her forties with acute or convalescent COVID-19.

CDR3 residues: CASSPRRMNTEAFF. Written as DNA, the CDR3 is TGTGCCAGCAGCCCTAGGCGGATGAACACTGAAGCTTTCTTT. V and J are TRBV13 and TRBJ1-1; D gene uncertain. The CDR3 extends over 14 amino acids. Trimming cost V 5 bases and J 0 bases, with 10 bases left between them. CDR1 is PRHDT, CDR2 FYEKMQ, per germline (reference sequence).

The rearrangement links TRBV19 to TRBJ1-1; 8 bases are a match to TRBD1. V was pared by 7 bases and J by 9 bases, with 10 bases of the junction left unmatched. Germline V gene data show CDR1 as LNHDA and CDR2 as SQIVND (reference sequence). The CDR3 runs 13 residues. The CDR3 is CASINRGQGKAFF. CDR3 sequence (DNA): TGTGCCAGTATTAACCGAGGACAGGGCAAAGCTTTCTTT.

The rearrangement joins TRBV6-6 to TRBJ1-1; 7 nucleotides match TRBD1. This CDR3 has 15 residues. V lost 2 bases to trimming and J lost 5 bases; unmatched junction nucleotides: 8. Germline lookup yields CDR1 MNHNY and CDR2 SVGAGI (reference sequence). The CDR3 here is CASSYRGQEGTEAFF. In nucleotides, the CDR3 is TGTGCCAGCAGTTACAGAGGACAGGAGGGAACTGAAGCTTTCTTT.

The J gene is TRBJ1-6, the V gene TRBV19; TRBD1 matches 9 bases. From germline, CDR1 is LNHDA and CDR2 SQIVND (reference sequence). V lost 3 bases and J lost 8; bases outside the gene matches: 2. The CDR3 runs 14 residues. The CDR3 sequence is CASSMWTGDSPLHF. As DNA, the CDR3 is TGTGCCAGTAGTATGTGGACAGGGGATTCACCCCTCCACTTT.

This clone was observed a few times. This chain uses TRBV18 with TRBJ1-1, with D perhaps TRBD1 (6 bases). Germline CDR1 and CDR2: KGHSH and LQKENI. Trimming left V 2 bases short and J 6 bases short, with 10 bases between. CDR3 size: 13 residues. The CDR3 loop is CASSPAGAAEAFF. The CDR3 coding sequence is TGTGCCAGCTCACCAGCAGGGGCGGCTGAAGCTTTCTTT.

J is TRBJ2-7 and V is TRBV7-2, with D perhaps TRBD2 (5 bases). The CDR3 has 14 residues. Trimming cost V 1 base and J 2 bases, with 9 bases left between them. Germline CDR1 SGHTA, CDR2 FQGNSA. The CDR3 coding sequence is TGTGCCAGCAGCTTAGAAGCGGCGCCCTACGAGCAGTACGTC. This gives the protein CASSLEAAPYEQYV.

V and J are TRBV2 and TRBJ2-4; 11 bases fit TRBD2. The J segment lost 15 bases and the V segment lost 3 bases, leaving 13 bases of the junction unmatched. The CDR3 totals 15 residues. Per germline, CDR1 SNHLY and CDR2 FYNNEI. CDR3 in DNA: TGTGCCAGCAGTGACACCCCACTAGCGGGGGCACTTCCGTACTTC. It is translated as CASSDTPLAGALPYF.

The chain couples TRBV27 to TRBJ2-1, with TRBD1 identical over 9 bases. V was clipped by 6 bases and J by 7 bases; unmatched bases: 16. Germline loops: CDR1 MNHEY, CDR2 SMNVEV (reference sequence). The CDR3 loop spans 17 amino acids. The CDR3 is CASRSPVLGQGWNEQFF. As DNA, the CDR3 is TGTGCCAGCAGGAGCCCCGTCCTAGGACAGGGGTGGAATGAGCAGTTCTTC.

As concerns this clone: The same CDR3 is also encoded by other DNA sequences in this sample. This sequence joins TRBV18 and TRBJ1-3; TRBD1 aligns across 7 bases. The trim removed 2 bases at V and 0 bases at J, leaving 1 base unmatched. The CDR3 spans 15 residues. CDR1 KGHSH and CDR2 LQKENI come from the germline V gene. This CDR3 is CASSPRDSSGNTIYF. The DNA of the CDR3 is TGTGCCAGCTCACCAAGGGACAGCTCTGGAAACACCATATATTTT.

Concerning this clone itself: This specimen includes other DNA sequences encoding the same CDR3. This chain links TRBV18 with TRBJ1-2, with 7 bases lining up with TRBD1. Trimming at V came to 0 bases and at J to 8 bases, leaving 6 bases not matched to a gene. This CDR3 spans 14 amino acids. Germline assignment: CDR1 KGHSH and CDR2 LQKENI. The CDR3 loop is CASSPPNRGYGYTF. The CDR3 nucleotides are TGTGCCAGCTCACCACCAAACAGGGGATACGGCTACACCTTC.

The V call is TRBV10-3, the J call TRBJ1-2; D unresolved. The CDR3 contains 14 residues. Trimming cost V 7 bases and J 1 base, with 13 bases left between them. CDR1 and CDR2 (germline): ENHRY, SYGVKD. The CDR3, as DNA: TGTGCCATCAAGCCCCGGGATCTTAACTATGGCTACACCTTC. Translating it yields CAIKPRDLNYGYTF.

The chain employs TRBV5-5 and TRBJ2-3; 7 nucleotides agree with TRBD2. The V and J ends lost 3 bases and 2 bases, in that order; junction bases with no gene match: 9. The CDR3 has 16 residues. Per the germline V gene, CDR1 is SGHKS and CDR2 is YYEKEE (reference sequence). CDR3 DNA: TGTGCCAGCAGCTCACACGTGACTAGCCCCACAGATACGCAGTATTTT. It is translated as CASSSHVTSPTDTQYF.

The chain combines TRBV5-5 with TRBJ1-2; 10 bases map to TRBD1. Germline CDR1 and CDR2: SGHKS and YYEKEE (reference sequence). The junction had 9 bases not matched to a gene; V was cut back by 1 base and J by 9 bases. The CDR3 contains 15 residues. The CDR3 spells CASSLFGTGDASYTF. The CDR3, as DNA: TGTGCCAGCAGCTTGTTTGGGACAGGGGATGCGAGCTACACCTTC.

This clone is a singleton in its sample. The chain uses TRBV18 and TRBJ1-1; D ambiguous. Trimming removed 3 bases at V and 3 bases at J, with 14 bases between. The CDR3 has 15 residues. The germline gives CDR1 KGHSH, CDR2 LQKENI. CDR3 nucleotides: TGTGCCAGCTCACCTCCAAGCCACGGGGACACTGAAGCTTTCTTT. Its translation is CASSPPSHGDTEAFF.

This chain connects TRBV9 to TRBJ1-3, with 8 positions matching TRBD1. Germline values: CDR1 SGDLS, CDR2 YYNGEE. The CDR3 is 17 amino acids. The trim removed 0 bases at V and 2 bases at J, leaving 7 bases unmatched. Here the CDR3 DNA reads TGTGCCAGCAGCGTAGGTCCCCCACAGGGGGCTGGAAACACCATATATTTT. The encoded protein is CASSVGPPQGAGNTIYF.

The chain combines TRBV5-8 with TRBJ2-5; D is perhaps TRBD2 (5 bases). Germline V gene data show CDR1 as SGHTS and CDR2 as YDEGEE. Trimming shortened V by 4 bases and J by 0 bases, and 13 bases separated the two germline ends. CDR3 size: 15 residues. DNA for the CDR3: TGTGCCAGCAGCCCGGGAAGGAGGTACCAAGAGACCCAGTACTTC. Its protein is CASSPGRRYQETQYF.

The genes are TRBV6-5 and TRBJ2-3; TRBD2 might be the D (6 bases). CDR3 length: 15 residues. V gave up 5 bases and J gave up 1 base, with 13 bases separating them. Looked up from germline, CDR1 is MNHEY and CDR2 is SVGAGI. In DNA, the CDR3 is TGTGCCAGCAGTCGAAGCCGCGGGGGCACAGATACGCAGTATTTT. Translating gives CASSRSRGGTDTQYF.

The genes are TRBV2 and TRBJ2-1; 7 nucleotides align to TRBD2. The germline CDR1 and CDR2 sequences are SNHLY and FYNNEI. Trimming at V came to 5 bases and at J to 3 bases, leaving 4 bases not matched to a gene. This CDR3 region has 14 residues. CDR3 sequence reads: CASSNSGFYNEQFF. CDR3 DNA: TGTGCCAGCAGTAATAGCGGGTTCTACAATGAGCAGTTCTTC.

There are a few counts of this clone. The chain has TRBV7-9 and TRBJ1-3; tentatively, D is TRBD1 (6 bases). Trimming shortened V by 4 bases and J by 4 bases, and 11 bases separated the two germline ends. The CDR3 sequence is 14 residues long. The germline V gene encodes CDR1 SEHNR and CDR2 FQNEAQ (reference sequence). As DNA, the CDR3 is TGTGCCAGCAGCTCACAGGGTCGGGGAAACACCATATATTTT. Amino acid sequence: CASSSQGRGNTIYF.

V is TRBV9 and J is TRBJ2-2, with no clear D. The germline V and J ends were trimmed by 4 bases and 4 bases, with 8 bases remaining between them. The germline V gene encodes CDR1 SGDLS and CDR2 YYNGEE. This CDR3 region has 13 residues. For the CDR3, the DNA is TGTGCCAGCAGCCCCCCGGGCACCGGGGAGCTGTTTTTT. Its translation: CASSPPGTGELFF.

The J gene is TRBJ1-2, the V gene TRBV28; D is possibly TRBD1 (6 bases). V shed 5 bases and J shed 4 bases, with 8 bases lying between them. The germline CDR1 and CDR2 sequences are MDHEN and SYDVKM. This CDR3 is built from 12 residues. The chain's CDR3 is CASSKQGYGYTF. CDR3 nucleotide sequence: TGTGCCAGCAGTAAACAGGGCTATGGCTACACCTTC.

This clone was seen only once. The chain carries TRBV7-6 and TRBJ2-7, with 13 bases lining up with TRBD2. The germline V gene has CDR1 SGHVS and CDR2 FNYEAQ. The CDR3 is 15 amino acids. The V and J ends lost 5 bases and 3 bases, in that order; junction bases with no gene match: 4. The CDR3, as DNA: TGTGCCAGCAGCAATGGACTAGCGGGGGTCTACGAGCAGTACGTC. It translates to CASSNGLAGVYEQYV.

This chain links TRBV5-8 with TRBJ1-1, with D perhaps TRBD1 (5 bases). From germline, CDR1 is SGHTS and CDR2 YDEGEE. CDR3 length equals 14 residues. V lost 2 bases and J lost 2, with 10 bases in between. DNA of the CDR3: TGTGCCAGCAGCTTACAGGTAGTTAACACTGAAGCTTTCTTT. This encodes CASSLQVVNTEAFF.

The chain joins TRBV5-1 to TRBJ2-6; D is uncertain. The CDR3 totals 15 residues. CDR1 SGHRS and CDR2 YFSETQ come from the germline V gene. Trimming took off 6 bases at V and 0 bases at J, with 10 bases between the two ends. CDR3 DNA: TGCGCCAGCACCAAGTCGAGCTCTGGGGCCAACGTCCTGACTTTC. Encoded protein: CASTKSSSGANVLTF.

This rearrangement joins TRBV12-3 or TRBV12-4 to TRBJ1-5, with D uncertain. The CDR3 contains 13 residues. Trimming pared 6 bases from V and 3 bases from J, leaving 9 bases between. DNA for the CDR3: TGTGCCAGCAGCCCTCGGGACAATCAGCCCCAGCATTTT. Translated: CASSPRDNQPQHF.

The chain has TRBV5-4 and TRBJ1-1, with TRBD1 identical over 8 bases. CDR1 and CDR2 (germline): SGHNT, YYREEE (reference sequence). The CDR3 loop spans 15 amino acids. Trimming at V came to 0 bases and at J to 5 bases, leaving 6 bases not matched to a gene. CDR3 loop: CASSLAGGRYTEAFF. CDR3 DNA sequence: TGTGCCAGCAGCTTGGCAGGGGGCCGCTATACTGAAGCTTTCTTT.

This rearrangement joins TRBV6-5 to TRBJ1-2; a weak D match, TRBD1 (6 bases). With 8 bases removed from V and 4 bases from J, the gap between germline ends came to 17 bases. The CDR3 contains 14 residues. Germline V lookup: CDR1 MNHEY, CDR2 SVGAGI. As DNA, the CDR3 is TGTGCCAGCGTACCACAGGGTATCCCCTATGGCTACACCTTC. Translating it yields CASVPQGIPYGYTF.

The genes are TRBV9 and TRBJ2-2, with 10 bases aligning to TRBD2. The CDR3 extends over 19 amino acids. V gave up 3 bases and J gave up 2 bases; unmatched junction bases: 13. Germline V lookup: CDR1 SGDLS, CDR2 YYNGEE. The CDR3 coding sequence is TGTGCCAGCAGCGCGGACCCCAGCGGGGGGGCCTTTAACACCGGGGAGCTGTTTTTT. This encodes CASSADPSGGAFNTGELFF. The full variable domain, with the rest looked up from reference TRBV9 and TRBJ2-2, is DSGVTQTPKHLITATGQRVTLRCSPRSGDLSVYWYQQSLDQGLQFLIQYYNGEERAKGNILERFSAQQFPDLHSELNLSSLELGDSALYFCASSADPSGGAFNTGELFFGEGSRLTVL.